Below, one T cell receptor (beta chain) is given with its context. This sample was included in a study of blood T cell repertoires in COVID-19. In the study overall: Samples of COVID-19 (acute and convalescent) were obtained from the United States, Italy and Spain. PBMCs, B-cell-depleted T cells, or T cells were the source of the cDNA or gDNA that made up the material.

In the source study's methods: Reference gene primer amplification gave nucleated cell count estimates. Here immunoSEQ multiplex PCR was the method, and the copy in TCRdb shows in-frame clones only, minus some. Clonal size and the V and J genes are those of that table, whereas D and trimming came from the DNA. The sample includes 500,000 to 600,000 clones, about 89% of them seen just once. Trimming removed 3 bases at V and 10 bases at J, with 16 bases between. Germline CDR1 LNHDA, CDR2 SQIVND (reference sequence). The CDR3 is 14 amino acids. The receptor was isolated from a woman aged 45 to 65 with COVID-19, enrolled during active disease. The sequencing sample was made of peripheral blood. V and J are TRBV19 and TRBJ2-1; TRBD2 might be the D (6 bases). The CDR3 bases are TGTGCCAGTAGTATGGGCGGGGCGACAAGGGAGCAGTTCTTC. Protein: CASSMGGATREQFF.